These 30 T cell receptor beta chains originate from one sample sequenced in a study of type 1 regulatory T cells listed by TCRdb under 2021. This sample was sequenced with an Illumina MiSeq. Starting from the raw public reads, TCRdb applied fastp trimming at Q25, assembled clones with MiXCR and retained in-frame beta chains. For every CDR3 protein sequence, its rows merge into one entry that carries the most common genes and DNA. This sample is represented by about 71,000 distinct CDR3 sequences; roughly 20% of them were singletons. The ten largest clones add up to less than 10% of the sample. These TCRs' antigens remain unknown. Beyond this particular receptor, the publication reports: Tr1 cells showed a more restricted TCR repertoire than non-Tr1 cells, which the study interpreted as alloantigen-induced clonal expansion.

Material: cultured type 1 regulatory T (Tr1) cells, either the whole culture or a sorted fraction (not recorded which). The intended sense of this specimen's cell subset or site label: type 1 regulatory T cells sorted from the T-allo10 product. The origin of the receptors is a human donor in good health.

The CDR3 is CASSSDRSVNTEAFF. For the CDR3, the DNA is TGCGCCAGCAGCTCTGACAGATCCGTGAACACTGAAGCTTTCTTT. The chain uses TRBV5-1 and TRBJ1-1; the D gene is possibly TRBD1 (5 bases). The V gene's germline CDR1 is SGHRS and CDR2 YFSETQ. The V end was cut by 3 bases, the J end by 0 bases, with 12 bases between. The CDR3 runs 15 residues.

This clonotype has only a few counts. The chain combines TRBV20-1 with TRBJ2-7, with a possible D match to TRBD2 (6 bases). Germline V gene lookup returns CDR1 DFQATT and CDR2 SNEGSKA (reference sequence). CDR3 length: 14 amino acids. V dropped 3 bases and J dropped 1 base, with 13 bases sitting between them. The CDR3 coding sequence is TGCAGTGCTAGGTTCGGGAGTAAGTCCTACGAGCAGTACTTC. Protein product: CSARFGSKSYEQYF.

This clonotype was observed a few times. This chain connects TRBV7-3 to TRBJ1-6; D possibly corresponds to TRBD1 (5 bases). Looked up from germline, CDR1 is SGHTA and CDR2 is FQGTGA. Trimming removed 5 bases at V and 6 bases at J, with 11 bases between. The CDR3 spans 14 residues. The CDR3 is CASSPTGFNSPLHF. The CDR3 DNA reads TGTGCCAGCAGCCCAACAGGTTTTAATTCACCCCTCCACTTT.

The chain is built from TRBV7-9 and TRBJ1-4; 9 positions agree with TRBD1. Germline CDR1 and CDR2: SEHNR and FQNEAQ (reference sequence). V lost 3 bases to trimming and J lost 7 bases; unmatched junction nucleotides: 6. The CDR3 covers 15 residues. Written as DNA, the CDR3 is TGTGCCAGCAGCTTCCGACAGGGGGTATCTGAAAAACTGTTTTTT. Translating it yields CASSFRQGVSEKLFF.

This clonotype was seen more than once but under ten times. V is TRBV5-1 and J is TRBJ2-1; D is unresolved. Per the germline V gene, CDR1 is SGHRS and CDR2 is YFSETQ. V was pared by 4 bases and J by 4 bases, with 15 bases between. The CDR3 length is 15 residues. The CDR3 DNA reads as TGCGCCAGCAGCAAACAGCTAGAGACTTACAATGAGCAGTTCTTC. As protein: CASSKQLETYNEQFF.

This chain uses TRBV2 with TRBJ1-5; a possible D gene is TRBD1 (6 bases). The CDR3 covers 13 residues. Trimming pared 3 bases from V and 6 bases from J, leaving 9 bases between. CDR1 is SNHLY, CDR2 FYNNEI, per germline. The CDR3 loop reads CASSESRGQPQHF. DNA for the CDR3: TGTGCCAGCAGTGAGTCCAGGGGTCAGCCCCAGCATTTT.

This clonotype was detected only a few times. This chain connects TRBV20-1 to TRBJ2-1; D is ambiguous. The V and J ends lost 2 bases and 2 bases respectively, with 10 bases between them. The germline CDR1 and CDR2 sequences are DFQATT and SNEGSKA (reference sequence). The CDR3 is 14 residues long. CDR3 nucleotides: TGCAGTGCTAGATGGCATCAGACCTACAATGAGCAGTTCTTC. The encoded protein is CSARWHQTYNEQFF.

This clonotype was seen ten or more times. The chain combines TRBV10-3 with TRBJ2-3; 7 bases are a match to TRBD2. The germline V gene encodes CDR1 ENHRY and CDR2 SYGVKD. Unmatched junction bases numbered 4, after V lost 7 bases and J lost 0 bases. CDR3 length: 14 amino acids. CDR3 nucleotide sequence: TGTGCCATCAAACTTAGCGGGAGCACAGATACGCAGTATTTT. It translates to CAIKLSGSTDTQYF.

V is TRBV20-1 and J is TRBJ2-3, with TRBD2 as a possible D gene (6 bases). This CDR3 is 17 amino acids long. CDR1 is DFQATT, CDR2 SNEGSKA, per germline (reference sequence). Trimming took off 0 bases at V and 2 bases at J, with 18 bases between the two ends. Written as DNA, the CDR3 is TGCAGTGCTAGAGATGGGTGGGGGGAGCGGAACACAGATACGCAGTATTTT. It encodes CSARDGWGERNTDTQYF.

The CDR3 nucleotides read TGCAGCGTCTCCGGACTAGCCGGGGATGAGCAGTTCTTC. It is translated as CSVSGLAGDEQFF. This chain links TRBV29-1 with TRBJ2-1, with 8 bases fitting TRBD2. The germline V gene encodes CDR1 SQVTM and CDR2 ANQGSEA. J lost 8 bases, V lost 6 bases, and 9 bases had no gene match. This CDR3 is 13 amino acids long.

The chain joins TRBV2 to TRBJ2-1; D is tentatively TRBD1 or TRBD2 (5 bases each). Trimming took off 6 bases at V and 10 bases at J, with 13 bases between the two ends. Germline V gene sequence: CDR1 SNHLY, CDR2 FYNNEI. CDR3 length: 12 amino acids. The CDR3 loop is CASRVGVSEQFF. CDR3 bases: TGTGCCAGCAGGGTGGGGGTGTCCGAGCAGTTCTTC.

V and J are TRBV6-5 and TRBJ2-3, with D possibly TRBD2 on 6 matching bases. The CDR3 is 15 amino acids. Germline-derived CDR1 and CDR2 are MNHEY and SVGAGI. Between the trimmed V and J ends, which lost 0 bases and 7 bases, there was a span of 14 bases. CDR3 sequence reads: CASSYSTGAVNTQYF. The DNA of the CDR3 is TGTGCCAGCAGTTACTCGACGGGAGCTGTGAATACGCAGTATTTT.

This clonotype appeared a few times. V and J are TRBV7-2 and TRBJ2-7; 7 nucleotides line up with TRBD2. J was trimmed by 4 bases and V by 2 bases; bases with no gene match: 2. Germline CDR1 is SGHTA and CDR2 is FQGNSA. The CDR3 extends over 13 amino acids. The CDR3 DNA is TGTGCCAGCAGCTTATTCGGGAGGTACGAGCAGTACTTC. Its protein product is CASSLFGRYEQYF.

The chain combines TRBV12-3 or TRBV12-4 with TRBJ2-7, with 7 bases fitting TRBD1. This CDR3 has 14 amino acids. The junction had 9 bases not matched to a gene; V was cut back by 6 bases and J by 4 bases. CDR3 sequence: CASRRTGSIYEQYF. In nucleotides, the CDR3 is TGTGCCAGCAGACGGACAGGATCTATTTACGAGCAGTACTTC.

A few counts support this clonotype. The V call is TRBV5-5, the J call TRBJ2-3, with D possibly being TRBD1 or TRBD2 (6 bases each). V lost 3 bases to trimming and J lost 0 bases, with 8 bases between them. The germline V gene has CDR1 SGHKS and CDR2 YYEKEE (reference sequence). This CDR3 has 14 amino acids. Here the CDR3 DNA reads TGTGCCAGCAGCTGGGGGGCCAGCACAGATACGCAGTATTTT. The encoded protein is CASSWGASTDTQYF. The variable domain in full, completed from reference TRBV5-5 and TRBJ2-3, reads DAGVTQSPTHLIKTRGQQVTLRCSPISGHKSVSWYQQVLGQGPQFIFQYYEKEERGRGNFPDRFSARQFPNYSSELNVNALLLGDSALYLCASSWGASTDTQYFGPGTRLTVL.

The chain is built from TRBV20-1 and TRBJ1-5; tentatively, D is TRBD1 (6 bases). The V end was cut by 3 bases, the J end by 3 bases, with 18 bases between. Germline V lookup: CDR1 DFQATT, CDR2 SNEGSKA (reference sequence). The CDR3 runs 16 residues. This CDR3 is CSASAPGQMSNQPQHF. CDR3 DNA sequence: TGCAGTGCTAGTGCCCCGGGACAAATGTCCAATCAGCCCCAGCATTTT.

This clonotype was picked up a small number of times. This CDR3 reads CAWSTPRARSYNEQFF. For the CDR3, the DNA is TGTGCCTGGAGTACACCCCGCGCCCGCTCCTACAATGAGCAGTTCTTC. The chain carries TRBV30 and TRBJ2-1; D call uncertain. The CDR3 sequence is 16 residues long. The V end was cut by 2 bases, the J end by 0 bases, with 14 bases between. Germline assignment: CDR1 GTSNPN and CDR2 SVGIG (reference sequence).

This clonotype was picked up a small number of times. The V call is TRBV29-1, the J call TRBJ1-1; D gene unclear. Per the germline V gene, CDR1 is SQVTM and CDR2 is ANQGSEA. This CDR3 spans 13 amino acids. V was cut by 3 bases and J by 0 bases, with 8 bases left in between. CDR3 DNA sequence: TGCAGCGTTGACACCAGAATGAACACTGAAGCTTTCTTT. Translation: CSVDTRMNTEAFF.

This clonotype has only a few counts. J is TRBJ2-3 and V is TRBV29-1; D unclear. Per germline, CDR1 SQVTM and CDR2 ANQGSEA. V dropped 4 bases and J dropped 0 bases, with 11 bases sitting between them. The CDR3 has 14 residues. The CDR3 nucleotides are TGCAGCGTTGTCATCGTCAGAAGCACAGATACGCAGTATTTT. Amino acids: CSVVIVRSTDTQYF.

The chain employs TRBV9 and TRBJ2-1, with D possibly being TRBD1 or TRBD2 (5 bases each). Germline assignment: CDR1 SGDLS and CDR2 YYNGEE. This CDR3 contains 13 residues. Trimming shortened V by 2 bases and J by 11 bases, and 14 bases separated the two germline ends. CDR3 residues: CASSVGDGLKQFF. The CDR3, as DNA: TGTGCCAGCAGCGTGGGGGACGGATTGAAGCAGTTCTTC.

This clonotype was found a few times. In nucleotides, the CDR3 is TGCAGTGCTAGTACAACAGGGGGACCCCTCCACTTT. It encodes CSASTTGGPLHF. This chain connects TRBV20-1 to TRBJ1-6, with 8 bases fitting TRBD1. Germline lookup yields CDR1 DFQATT and CDR2 SNEGSKA (reference sequence). With 3 bases clipped from V and 12 bases from J, the junction kept 4 bases outside the gene matches. This CDR3 has 12 amino acids.

A few counts support this clonotype. The gene calls are TRBV7-3 and TRBJ1-6; 8 bases fit TRBD1. CDR1 is SGHTA, CDR2 FQGTGA, per germline. The CDR3 has 15 residues. V shed 5 bases, J shed 10 bases, and the junction held 10 bases outside the gene matches. The DNA of the CDR3 is TGTGCCAGCAGCATGCGCGGGACAGGCGGATCACCCCTCCACTTT. As protein: CASSMRGTGGSPLHF.

This clonotype showed up many times. The chain employs TRBV5-8 and TRBJ2-3; a possible D gene is TRBD2 (6 bases). Trimming took off 4 bases at V and 0 bases at J, with 9 bases between the two ends. This CDR3 is built from 14 residues. Germline CDR1 is SGHTS and CDR2 is YDEGEE. The CDR3 loop reads CASSVGLSTDTQYF. As DNA, the CDR3 is TGTGCCAGCAGCGTGGGACTGAGCACAGATACGCAGTATTTT.

This clonotype was observed a handful of times. The chain links TRBV27 to TRBJ2-7; no reliable D call. The CDR3 runs 13 residues. CDR1 MNHEY and CDR2 SMNVEV come from the germline V gene (reference sequence). V lost 4 bases and J lost 4, with 11 bases in between. CDR3 sequence (DNA): TGTGCCAGCAGTTCAGCCGACCGATACGAGCAGTACTTC. Translating it yields CASSSADRYEQYF.

This clonotype was found a few times. The V call is TRBV10-3, the J call TRBJ2-6, with TRBD2 matching over 8 bases. With 5 bases clipped from V and 1 base from J, the junction kept 10 bases outside the gene matches. The germline V gene has CDR1 ENHRY and CDR2 SYGVKD. CDR3 length equals 18 residues. The CDR3 here is CAISPRSSGSSGANVLTF. DNA of the CDR3: TGTGCCATCAGTCCAAGATCGAGCGGGAGTTCTGGGGCCAACGTCCTGACTTTC.

The V and J genes are TRBV30 and TRBJ1-5; 11 bases map to TRBD1. The germline CDR1 and CDR2 sequences are GTSNPN and SVGIG (reference sequence). The J segment lost 7 bases and the V segment lost 0 bases, leaving 8 bases of the junction unmatched. The CDR3 is 16 amino acids. Here the CDR3 DNA reads TGTGCCTGGAGTGTGACCGGGACAGGGGGAAACCAGCCCCAGCATTTT. Its protein product is CAWSVTGTGGNQPQHF.

This clonotype has more than one count but fewer than ten. The chain recombines TRBV19 with TRBJ1-5; 7 positions agree with TRBD1. This CDR3 is 13 amino acids long. Germline CDR1 reads LNHDA; CDR2 reads SQIVND (reference sequence). The V and J ends lost 9 bases and 4 bases, in that order; junction bases with no gene match: 6. The DNA for the CDR3 is TGTGCCAGCTCCGGGACAGTAAATCAGCCCCAGCATTTT. Protein product: CASSGTVNQPQHF.

The chain couples TRBV6-5 to TRBJ2-7; no definite D call. TRBJ2-1 explains the end of the DNA better; the J call may be wrong. The CDR3 contains 14 residues. Germline CDR1 and CDR2: MNHEY and SVGAGI. CDR3 nucleotide sequence: TGTGCCAGCAGTAACTACCCTGTCCACAATGAGCAGTTCTTC. Translated, it gives CASSNYPVHNEQFF.

The table lists this clonotype with a few counts. The chain has TRBV3-1 and TRBJ2-1, with D hard to call. The ends were cut back, 1 base at V and 9 bases at J, with 16 bases in the middle. Germline V gene data show CDR1 as LGHDT and CDR2 as YNNKEL (reference sequence). The CDR3 contains 15 residues. The chain's CDR3 is CASSQGSGIGGEQFF. Here the CDR3 DNA reads TGTGCCAGCAGCCAAGGTTCCGGTATCGGCGGTGAGCAGTTCTTC.

The chain carries TRBV7-3 and TRBJ1-3; D unclear. V gave up 2 bases and J gave up 3 bases, with 5 bases separating them. This CDR3 has 13 amino acids. Germline-derived CDR1 and CDR2 are SGHTA and FQGTGA. CDR3 protein: CASSLGIGNTIYF. DNA for the CDR3: TGTGCCAGCAGCTTAGGGATTGGAAACACCATATATTTT.